Following are 7 T cell receptor beta chains from one sample sequenced in a study of monozygotic twins with inflammatory bowel disease. TCRdb reprocessed the 5' RACE reads, keeping one entry per CDR3 protein, no DNA. This sample's clone table lists around 370,000 distinct CDR3 sequences. Sample: blood. These receptors originate from a human donor with ulcerative colitis or Crohn's disease, or a healthy co-twin of an affected twin (not recorded which).

The chain uses TRBV7-9 and TRBJ2-2. The V gene's germline CDR1 is SEHNR and CDR2 FQNEAQ (reference sequence). The CDR3 is made up of 14 amino acids. CDR3 loop: CASSLEGDTGELFF.

V gene TRBV20-1 combines with J gene TRBJ1-2; TCRdb lists TRBD1, though no DNA is available to test this call. Germline CDR1 is DFQATT and CDR2 is SNEGSKA (reference sequence). The CDR3 runs 16 residues. The CDR3: CSATPPGGKANYGYTF.

The chain employs TRBV20-1 and TRBJ2-7; TCRdb's D call, TRBD1, is unchecked because there is no DNA. Per germline, CDR1 DFQATT and CDR2 SNEGSKA (reference sequence). The CDR3 is 16 amino acids. CDR3: CSARDLGTRSSYEQYF.

V is TRBV5-1 and J is TRBJ1-2; the D call of TRBD1 rests on TCRdb alone, since no DNA is present to check it. In germline, CDR1 is SGHRS, CDR2 YFSETQ. This CDR3 has 14 residues. This CDR3 reads CASSSDRPNYGYTF.

The CDR3 region is CSARDLFGVYEQYF. This chain uses TRBV20-1 with TRBJ2-7. The CDR3 is 14 residues long. Germline values: CDR1 DFQATT, CDR2 SNEGSKA (reference sequence).

V and J are TRBV9 and TRBJ2-2; absent DNA, TCRdb's TRBD1 call cannot be checked. Germline CDR1 reads SGDLS; CDR2 reads YYNGEE. CDR3 length: 17 amino acids. The chain's CDR3 is CASSALHRGGVTGELFF.

V is TRBV5-1 and J is TRBJ2-7; the TCRdb call, TRBD1, lacks DNA for checking. Germline V gene sequence: CDR1 SGHRS, CDR2 YFSETQ. CDR3 length equals 16 residues. The CDR3 protein is CASSLPGTGGAYEQYF.